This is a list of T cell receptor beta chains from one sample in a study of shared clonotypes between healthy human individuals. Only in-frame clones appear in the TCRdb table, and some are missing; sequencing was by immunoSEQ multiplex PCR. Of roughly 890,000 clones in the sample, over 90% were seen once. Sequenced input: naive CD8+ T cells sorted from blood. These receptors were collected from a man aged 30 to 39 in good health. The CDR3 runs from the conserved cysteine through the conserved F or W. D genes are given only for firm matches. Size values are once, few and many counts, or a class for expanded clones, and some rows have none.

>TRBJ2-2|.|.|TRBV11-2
CASSTPTWIANTGELFF
TGTGCCAGCAGCACCCCGACATGGATCGCGAACACCGGGGAGCTGTTTTTT
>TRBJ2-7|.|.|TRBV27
CASSFRQYYEQYF
TGTGCCAGCAGTTTTAGGCAGTACTACGAGCAGTACTTC
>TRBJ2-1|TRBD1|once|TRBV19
CASRDRTYNEQFF
TGTGCCAGCCGGGACAGAACCTACAATGAGCAGTTCTTC
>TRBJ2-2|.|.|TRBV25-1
CASSGPLADLAGELFF
TGTGCCAGCAGTGGGCCGTTGGCGGACCTCGCCGGGGAGCTGTTTTTT
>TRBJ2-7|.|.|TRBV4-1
CASSSADPYEQYF
TGCGCCAGCAGCTCCGCGGACCCCTACGAGCAGTACTTC
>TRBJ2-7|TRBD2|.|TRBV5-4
CASSFRGLVSEQYF
TGTGCCAGCAGCTTTAGGGGACTAGTTAGCGAGCAGTACTTC
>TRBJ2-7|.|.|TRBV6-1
CAIRGGSEAYEQYF
TGTGCCATTCGTGGGGGTAGCGAGGCCTACGAGCAGTACTTC
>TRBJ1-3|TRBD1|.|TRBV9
CASSVGTAGNTIYF
TGTGCCAGCAGCGTCGGGACAGCCGGAAACACCATATATTTT
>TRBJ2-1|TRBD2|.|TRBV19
CASSWGGNEQFF
TGTGCCAGTTCATGGGGAGGGAATGAGCAGTTCTTC
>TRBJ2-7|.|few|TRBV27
CASSFSRHYEQYF
TGTGCCAGCAGTTTCTCCCGGCACTACGAGCAGTACTTC
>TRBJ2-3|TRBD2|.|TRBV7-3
CASSLIAGADTQYF
TGTGCCAGCAGCTTAATAGCGGGAGCAGATACGCAGTATTTT
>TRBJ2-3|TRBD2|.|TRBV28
CASSQGLAGPVDTQYF
TGTGCCAGCAGTCAGGGACTAGCGGGACCAGTAGATACGCAGTATTTT
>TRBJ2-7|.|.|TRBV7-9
CASSDLLESSYEQYF
TGTGCCAGCAGCGATCTTTTGGAAAGCTCCTACGAGCAGTACTTC
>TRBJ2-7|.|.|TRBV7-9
CASSIASRAYEQYF
TGTGCCAGCAGCATCGCGAGCAGGGCCTACGAGCAGTACTTC
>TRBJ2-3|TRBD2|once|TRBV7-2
CASSLAGSGGLTDTQYF
TGTGCCAGCAGCTTAGCGGGGTCGGGGGGTCTCACAGATACGCAGTATTTT
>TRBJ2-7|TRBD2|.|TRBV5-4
CASSPSAGSYEQYF
TGTGCCAGCAGCCCTTCAGCGGGAAGCTACGAGCAGTACTTC
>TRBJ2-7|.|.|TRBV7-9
CASSFPVSSYEQYF
TGTGCCAGCAGCTTCCCGGTTAGCTCCTACGAGCAGTACTTC
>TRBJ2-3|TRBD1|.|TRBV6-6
CASSYRTGSDTQYF
TGTGCCAGCAGTTACCGGACAGGCTCAGATACGCAGTATTTT
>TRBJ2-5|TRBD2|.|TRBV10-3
CAISEFPSGSEQETQYF
TGTGCCATCAGTGAGTTTCCTAGCGGGAGTGAGCAAGAGACCCAGTACTTC
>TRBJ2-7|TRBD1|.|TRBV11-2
CASSLLNRGLREQYF
TGTGCCAGCAGCTTACTTAACAGGGGGCTAAGGGAGCAGTACTTC
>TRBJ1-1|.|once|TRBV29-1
CSVKRDLNTEAFF
TGCAGCGTCAAGAGGGATTTGAACACTGAAGCTTTCTTT
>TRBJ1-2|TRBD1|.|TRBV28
CASSSIEGQGVYGYTF
TGTGCCAGCAGCTCGATAGAGGGACAGGGTGTCTATGGCTACACCTTC
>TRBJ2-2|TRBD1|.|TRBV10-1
CATPQGDKNTGELFF
TGCGCCACCCCACAGGGGGACAAGAACACCGGGGAGCTGTTTTTT
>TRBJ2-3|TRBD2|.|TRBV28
CASSPSGSSDTQYF
TGTGCCAGCAGTCCTAGCGGGAGCTCAGATACGCAGTATTTT
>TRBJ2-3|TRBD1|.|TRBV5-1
CASSLVQSRDRSTDTQYF
TGCGCCAGCAGCTTGGTTCAATCTAGGGACAGATCCACAGATACGCAGTATTTT
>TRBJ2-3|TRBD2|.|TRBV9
CASSVGGRASDTQYF
TGTGCCAGCAGCGTAGGCGGGAGGGCGTCGGATACGCAGTATTTT
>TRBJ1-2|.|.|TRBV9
CASGERGGGYTF
TGTGCCAGCGGGGAGCGGGGTGGTGGCTACACCTTC
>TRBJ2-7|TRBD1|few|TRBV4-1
CASSQGQGSYEQYF
TGCGCCAGCAGCCAAGGACAGGGCTCCTACGAGCAGTACTTC
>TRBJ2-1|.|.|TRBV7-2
CASSRPGAGGEQFF
TGTGCCAGCAGCCGCCCGGGGGCTGGCGGCGAGCAGTTCTTC
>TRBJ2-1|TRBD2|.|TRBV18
CASSPPAWVAGRNEQFF
TGTGCCAGCTCACCACCGGCGTGGGTAGCGGGTCGCAATGAGCAGTTCTTC
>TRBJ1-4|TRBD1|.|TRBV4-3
CASSQEWSSGGEKLFF
TGCGCCAGCAGCCAAGAATGGTCCTCAGGGGGAGAAAAACTGTTTTTT
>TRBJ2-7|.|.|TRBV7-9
CASRGPDYEQYF
TGTGCCAGCAGGGGACCGGACTACGAGCAGTACTTC
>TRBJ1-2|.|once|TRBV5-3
CASSSEQGYYGYTF
TGTGCCAGCAGCTCCGAGCAGGGGTACTATGGCTACACCTTC
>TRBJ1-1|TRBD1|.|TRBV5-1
CASSAYRDSLFVYTEAFF
TGCGCCAGCAGCGCCTACCGGGACAGCCTTTTTGTTTACACTGAAGCTTTCTTT
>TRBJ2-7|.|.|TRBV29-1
CSVGRVSYEQYF
TGCAGCGTTGGCAGGGTGTCCTACGAGCAGTACTTC